What follows describes a single T cell receptor beta chain. A second PCR, run for about 7 to 11 cycles, used a sample-barcoded 5' primer plus a J-beta primer mix. In TCRdb, the 5' RACE reads were re-called with MiXCR into one record per CDR3 protein. The sample holds more than 500,000 distinct CDR3 sequences, 27% seen once. With 4 bases removed from V and 1 base from J, the gap between germline ends came to 8 bases. In germline, CDR1 is ENHRY, CDR2 SYGVKD. This CDR3 is 14 amino acids long. This record belongs to a study of blood T cells in healthy people across ages. Sequencing used blood. The receptor was isolated from a woman aged 70-85 years in good health. The chain links TRBV10-3 to TRBJ1-5; D might be TRBD1 (6 bases). Here the CDR3 DNA reads TGTGCCATCAGTGGGGGGACAAGCAATCAGCCCCAGCATTTT. Residues: CAISGGTSNQPQHF.